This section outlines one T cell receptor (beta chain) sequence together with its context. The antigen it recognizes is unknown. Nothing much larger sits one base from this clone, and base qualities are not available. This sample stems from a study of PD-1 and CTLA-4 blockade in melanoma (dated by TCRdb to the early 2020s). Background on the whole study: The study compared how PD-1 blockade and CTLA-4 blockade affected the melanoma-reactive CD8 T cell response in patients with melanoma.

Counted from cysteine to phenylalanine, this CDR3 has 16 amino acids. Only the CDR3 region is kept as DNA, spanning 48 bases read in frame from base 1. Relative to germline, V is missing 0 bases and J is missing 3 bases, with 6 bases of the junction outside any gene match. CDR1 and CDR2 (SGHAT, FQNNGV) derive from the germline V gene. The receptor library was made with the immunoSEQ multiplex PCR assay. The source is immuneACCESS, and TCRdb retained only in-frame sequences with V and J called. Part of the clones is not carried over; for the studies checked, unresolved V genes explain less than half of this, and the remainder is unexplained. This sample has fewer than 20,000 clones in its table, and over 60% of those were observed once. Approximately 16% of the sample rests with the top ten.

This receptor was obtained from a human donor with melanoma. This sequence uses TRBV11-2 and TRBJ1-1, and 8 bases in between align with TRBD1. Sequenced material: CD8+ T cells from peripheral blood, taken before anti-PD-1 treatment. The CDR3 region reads CASSLERTGSDTEAFF. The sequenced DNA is TGTGCCAGCAGCTTAGAAAGGACAGGGTCGGACACTGAAGCTTTCTTT.